Only one count was recorded for the clone carrying this T cell receptor (beta chain). These data are taken from a study of blood T cell repertoires in COVID-19. Only in-frame clones appear in the TCRdb table, and some are missing; sequencing was by immunoSEQ multiplex PCR. This table has under 250,000 clones, 86% appearing once. Trimming took off 5 bases at V and 3 bases at J, with 13 bases between the two ends. Germline V CDR1 and CDR2: MGHRA, YSYEKL. The CDR3 has 15 residues. Sequenced: peripheral blood. This sequence was found in a middle-aged man with COVID-19, enrolled during active disease. This chain connects TRBV4-1 to TRBJ1-4; D call uncertain. The chain's CDR3 is CASSYRERANEKLFF. CDR3 DNA: TGCGCCAGCAGCTACCGGGAAAGGGCTAATGAAAAACTGTTTTTT.